The 27 T cell receptor beta chains presented below share a single source sample, sequenced in a study of blood T cell repertoires in COVID-19. Sequenced by immunoSEQ multiplex PCR; TCRdb stores in-frame clones only, minus some. The data show about 340,000 clones, 65% to 90% seen once. The source material was peripheral blood. These receptors were taken from an older woman with COVID-19, enrolled during active disease.

V usage is TRBV6-6 and J usage is TRBJ2-7; TRBD1 matches 9 bases. Germline-derived CDR1 and CDR2 are MNHNY and SVGAGI (reference sequence). There are 14 residues in the CDR3. V lost 4 bases, J lost 3 bases, and 4 bases stayed unmatched. The DNA of the CDR3 is TGTGCCAGCAGTTCCCGGGACAGGGTCTACGAGCAGTACTTC. It translates to CASSSRDRVYEQYF.

The gene calls are TRBV9 and TRBJ2-7, with 7 bases that match TRBD1. The CDR3 is 15 residues long. Trimming took 4 bases from V and 3 from J; bases not matched to a gene: 10. Germline values: CDR1 SGDLS, CDR2 YYNGEE. The CDR3 nucleotides read TGTGCCAGCAGCCTAGACTTTAGACAGGGCTACGAGCAGTACTTC. It translates to CASSLDFRQGYEQYF.

The CDR3 loop is CASRPGQGYDEQFF. The DNA for the CDR3 is TGTGCCAGTAGGCCGGGACAGGGGTACGATGAGCAGTTCTTC. The rearrangement joins TRBV19 to TRBJ2-1; 10 bases are a match to TRBD1. CDR1 and CDR2 from the germline V gene are LNHDA and SQIVND (reference sequence). V trimming: 6 bases; J trimming: 8 bases; junction bases outside the gene matches: 7. The CDR3 totals 14 residues.

The J gene is TRBJ2-7, the V gene TRBV27; 9 bases line up with TRBD1. The CDR3 consists of 15 residues. Germline CDR1 MNHEY, CDR2 SMNVEV (reference sequence). V trimming: 1 base; J trimming: 5 bases; junction bases outside the gene matches: 6. CDR3 in amino acids: CASSLFGTGNDEQYF. CDR3 nucleotide sequence: TGTGCCAGCAGTTTATTCGGGACAGGGAACGACGAGCAGTACTTC.

In this sample, this clone turned up a few times. The chain employs TRBV6-2 or TRBV6-3 and TRBJ1-5, with TRBD1 identical over 8 bases. J was trimmed by 5 bases and V by 3 bases; bases with no gene match: 6. CDR3 length: 15 amino acids. The germline gives CDR1 MNHEY, CDR2 SVGEGT. The CDR3 nucleotides are TGTGCCAGCAGTTATGGGTACAGGGGGGATCAGCCCCAGCATTTT. Translation gives CASSYGYRGDQPQHF.

The J gene is TRBJ2-3, the V gene TRBV10-3, with 7 bases fitting TRBD2. CDR1 and CDR2 (germline): ENHRY, SYGVKD. With 10 bases clipped from V and 5 bases from J, the junction kept 6 bases outside the gene matches. The CDR3 sequence is 12 residues long. The CDR3 DNA reads TGTGCCAGCCGGGGGGTGGAAGATACGCAGTATTTT. This sequence encodes CASRGVEDTQYF.

The chain links TRBV11-3 to TRBJ2-3; 10 bases line up with TRBD2. CDR1 and CDR2 from the germline V gene are SGHNT and YENEEA. CDR3 length: 14 amino acids. V lost 5 bases to trimming and J lost 5 bases; unmatched junction nucleotides: 4. In DNA form, the CDR3 reads TGTGCCAGCAGCCCTACTAGCGGGGTAGATACGCAGTATTTT. Its translation: CASSPTSGVDTQYF.

The chain carries TRBV4-1 and TRBJ2-3; 7 positions match TRBD1. The germline CDR1 and CDR2 sequences are MGHRA and YSYEKL. Germline trimming cut 6 bases from V and 6 bases from J; bases unmatched to any gene: 9. There are 14 residues in the CDR3. The CDR3 region is CASRSRGRGDTQYF. CDR3 nucleotide sequence: TGCGCCAGCAGATCCAGGGGCAGGGGGGATACGCAGTATTTT.

This chain connects TRBV28 to TRBJ2-6; 7 nucleotides match TRBD2. Germline CDR1 is MDHEN and CDR2 is SYDVKM. V shed 3 bases and J 0 bases; nucleotides not matched to a gene: 5. The CDR3 consists of 17 residues. The CDR3 spells CASSFGRVFSGANVLTF. CDR3 sequence (DNA): TGTGCCAGCAGTTTTGGGAGGGTCTTCTCTGGGGCCAACGTCCTGACTTTC.

The V and J genes are TRBV5-5 and TRBJ2-2; D might be TRBD2 (5 bases). Germline V lookup: CDR1 SGHKS, CDR2 YYEKEE (reference sequence). V gave up 0 bases and J gave up 4 bases, with 7 bases separating them. The CDR3 sequence is 14 residues long. Here the CDR3 DNA reads TGTGCCAGCAGCTTGGGGGAGATCACCGGGGAGCTGTTTTTT. Protein product: CASSLGEITGELFF.

This chain links TRBV5-1 with TRBJ2-2; 7 bases map to TRBD1. CDR1 is SGHRS, CDR2 YFSETQ, per germline. This CDR3 comprises 16 residues. The ends lost 0 bases at V and 4 bases at J; junction bases unmatched: 6. CDR3 nucleotide sequence: TGCGCCAGCAGCTTGGTACAGGGGTCGGGCACCGGGGAGCTGTTTTTT. This gives the protein CASSLVQGSGTGELFF. The entire variable domain, with the rest obtained from reference TRBV5-1 and TRBJ2-2, is as follows: KAGVTQTPRYLIKTRGQQVTLSCSPISGHRSVSWYQQTPGQGLQFLFEYFSETQRNKGNFPGRFSGRQFSNSRSEMNVSTLELGDSALYLCASSLVQGSGTGELFFGEGSRLTVL.

The V gene is TRBV24-1, the J gene TRBJ2-5, with a weak D call TRBD2 (7 bases). The CDR3 runs 16 residues. Trimming took off 3 bases at V and 1 base at J, with 14 bases between the two ends. Germline V gene data show CDR1 as KGHDR and CDR2 as SFDVKD. The CDR3 reads CATSDPQRGGQETQYF. CDR3 nucleotides: TGTGCCACCAGTGATCCGCAGAGGGGGGGCCAAGAGACCCAGTACTTC.

The chain carries TRBV7-3 and TRBJ2-3, with 9 positions matching TRBD2. Losses at the gene ends were 5 bases for V and 4 bases for J; bases not matched to a gene: 10. The CDR3 contains 16 residues. Germline loops: CDR1 SGHTA, CDR2 FQGTGA. The CDR3 is CASSPPLAGASDTQYF. CDR3 DNA sequence: TGTGCCAGCAGCCCCCCCTTAGCGGGGGCCTCAGATACGCAGTATTTT.

The rearrangement uses TRBV20-1 and TRBJ2-5; D is unclear. The CDR3 spans 11 residues. Germline V gives CDR1 DFQATT, CDR2 SNEGSKA (reference sequence). Deletions cut 0 bases from V and 5 bases from J, with 4 bases between. The CDR3, as DNA: TGCAGTGCTAGAGAGGAGGAGACCCAGTACTTC. Translation: CSAREEETQYF.

The rearrangement links TRBV6-6 to TRBJ2-1, with 12 bases lining up with TRBD2. The CDR3 has 15 amino acids. Losses at the gene ends were 5 bases for V and 4 bases for J; bases not matched to a gene: 3. The germline gives CDR1 MNHNY, CDR2 SVGAGI (reference sequence). Here the CDR3 DNA reads TGTGCCAGCAGTCGACTAGCGGGGGTGTACAATGAGCAGTTCTTC. Encoded protein: CASSRLAGVYNEQFF.

This sequence joins TRBV18 and TRBJ2-7; D is perhaps TRBD2 (5 bases). The germline CDR1 and CDR2 sequences are KGHSH and LQKENI. V gave up 2 bases and J gave up 2 bases, with 22 bases separating them. The CDR3 sequence is 18 residues long. The CDR3 bases are TGTGCCAGCTCACCAACCCGAGAGATAGGGAGCAGCCCCTACGAGCAGTACTTC. Translated: CASSPTREIGSSPYEQYF.

The V call is TRBV5-1, the J call TRBJ2-1; 7 bases line up with TRBD1. This CDR3 is built from 16 residues. V shed 4 bases, J shed 4 bases, and the junction held 11 bases outside the gene matches. CDR1 and CDR2 (germline): SGHRS, YFSETQ. DNA for the CDR3: TGCGCCAGCAGCATGTCAGCCGGGACAGCTTACAATGAGCAGTTCTTC. Encoded protein: CASSMSAGTAYNEQFF.

This chain connects TRBV9 to TRBJ2-1; tentatively, D is TRBD2 (6 bases). The CDR3 is 16 residues long. Trimming removed 0 bases from V and 5 bases from J, with 15 bases in between. Germline assignment: CDR1 SGDLS and CDR2 YYNGEE. DNA for the CDR3: TGTGCCAGCAGCGTAGTCCCCGGGAGCCAGGACAATGAGCAGTTCTTC. Translating it yields CASSVVPGSQDNEQFF.

The chain links TRBV9 to TRBJ1-5; D gene unclear. The CDR3 extends over 13 amino acids. Germline V gene data show CDR1 as SGDLS and CDR2 as YYNGEE. Trimming stripped 4 bases from V and 0 bases from J, with 5 bases between. CDR3 loop: CASSLSSNQPQHF. The CDR3 DNA follows: TGTGCCAGCAGCCTCAGTAGCAATCAGCCCCAGCATTTT.

The chain employs TRBV4-2 and TRBJ2-1; TRBD2 matches 10 bases. The CDR3 extends over 16 amino acids. The junction had 6 bases not matched to a gene; V was cut back by 0 bases and J by 7 bases. Germline values: CDR1 LGHNA, CDR2 YNFKEQ. CDR3: CASSQDLAGGRNEQFF. The CDR3 bases are TGTGCCAGCAGCCAAGATTTAGCGGGGGGCCGGAATGAGCAGTTCTTC.

J is TRBJ2-4 and V is TRBV3-1 (or the pseudogene TRBV3-2), with 8 bases fitting TRBD2. Per germline, CDR1 LGHDT and CDR2 YNNKEL (reference sequence). V was pared by 0 bases and J by 6 bases, with 13 bases of the junction left unmatched. The length of the CDR3 is 18 residues. CDR3 DNA sequence: TGTGCCAGCAGCCAAGACGAACGGGGGGGCCTAGGTAGAAACATTCAGTACTTC. It specifies CASSQDERGGLGRNIQYF.

This chain links TRBV9 with TRBJ1-2; no clear D gene. Germline CDR1 is SGDLS and CDR2 is YYNGEE. With 2 bases removed from V and 6 bases from J, the gap between germline ends came to 8 bases. The CDR3 loop spans 12 amino acids. The chain's CDR3 is CASSVPTDGYTF. CDR3 DNA: TGTGCCAGCAGCGTCCCAACTGATGGCTACACCTTC.

The gene calls are TRBV4-3 and TRBJ2-5, with 10 nucleotides matching TRBD2. In germline, CDR1 is LGHNA, CDR2 YSLEER. The CDR3 runs 18 residues. Germline trimming cut 4 bases from V and 2 bases from J; bases unmatched to any gene: 13. Here the CDR3 DNA reads TGCGCCAGCAGCCGAAATCTGGGTGCTAGCGGGGGACAAGAGACCCAGTACTTC. It translates to CASSRNLGASGGQETQYF.

The chain is built from TRBV9 and TRBJ2-7; D is ambiguous. Trimming left V 2 bases short and J 2 bases short, with 8 bases between. CDR1 and CDR2 from the germline V gene are SGDLS and YYNGEE. This CDR3 has 13 residues. The CDR3 DNA sequence: TGTGCCAGCAGCGTGGGCTCCCCCTACGAGCAGTACTTC. Encoded protein: CASSVGSPYEQYF.

The chain carries TRBV11-3 and TRBJ2-7; TRBD1 matches 7 bases. Per germline, CDR1 SGHNT and CDR2 YENEEA. The junction had 9 bases not matched to a gene; V was cut back by 2 bases and J by 5 bases. This CDR3 is 15 amino acids long. CDR3 DNA: TGTGCCAGCAGCTTAAACAGGGGTATTGGAGACGAGCAGTACTTC. This translates into CASSLNRGIGDEQYF.

The gene calls are TRBV15 and TRBJ2-5; D unresolved. The CDR3 covers 14 residues. CDR1 and CDR2 (germline): LNHNV, YYDKDF (reference sequence). V lost 2 bases, J lost 3 bases, and 10 bases lay in between. CDR3 loop: CATSRYVDKETQYF. In DNA form, the CDR3 reads TGTGCCACCAGCAGATACGTTGACAAAGAGACCCAGTACTTC.

This clone has only a few counts. The chain recombines TRBV15 with TRBJ2-2, with 8 bases that match TRBD1. V lost 3 bases and J lost 5; bases outside the gene matches: 5. The length of the CDR3 is 15 residues. Germline assignment: CDR1 LNHNV and CDR2 YYDKDF (reference sequence). In nucleotides, the CDR3 is TGTGCCACCAGCAGCCGGGACAGGTTGACCGGGGAGCTGTTTTTT. Translation gives CATSSRDRLTGELFF.